This T cell receptor beta chain appears in the sequencing data of a study of shared clonotypes between healthy human individuals. Study at large: The composition of the donors was a couple of women and a few men aged 18 to 49.

Details on this clone: As yet, its antigen is unknown.

Whole-study results and caveats: Across subsets, estimated richness was generally greater for naive than for memory populations.

Splitting of CD4+ cells produced CD45RA+ naive and CD45RA-negative memory subsets. In replicate PCRs of sorted subsets, approximately 210 ng DNA, about 30,000 T cell genomes, was used. TCRdb's copy holds only in-frame clones and misses some; the assay was immunoSEQ multiplex PCR. The table includes about 2.4 million clones, around 94% detected once. This CDR3 comprises 16 residues. Germline trimming cut 6 bases from V and 5 bases from J; bases unmatched to any gene: 10. CDR1 and CDR2 from the germline V gene are MNHNY and SVGAGI (reference sequence). The TCR sequence derives from a young man in good health. This chain uses TRBV6-6 with TRBJ2-5, with TRBD2 matching over 12 bases. Sequenced sample: naive CD4+ T cells sorted from blood. Subset given: CD45RA+ positively selected. In nucleotides, the CDR3 is TGTGCCAGCAGCGCGCTAGCGGGAGGGCGGGCGGAGACCCAGTACTTC. Encoded protein: CASSALAGGRAETQYF.